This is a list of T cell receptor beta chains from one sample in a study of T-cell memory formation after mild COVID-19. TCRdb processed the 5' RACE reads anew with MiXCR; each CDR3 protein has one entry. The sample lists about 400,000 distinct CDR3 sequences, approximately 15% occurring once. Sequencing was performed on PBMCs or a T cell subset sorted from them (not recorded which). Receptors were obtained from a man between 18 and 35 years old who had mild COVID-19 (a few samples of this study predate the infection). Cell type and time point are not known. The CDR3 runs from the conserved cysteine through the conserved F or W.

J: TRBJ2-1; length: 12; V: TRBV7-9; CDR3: CASSPRTHTRFF
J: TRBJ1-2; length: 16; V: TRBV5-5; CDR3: CASSLSTVSMNYGYTF
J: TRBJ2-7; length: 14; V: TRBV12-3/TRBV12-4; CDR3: CASANSDYQYEQYF
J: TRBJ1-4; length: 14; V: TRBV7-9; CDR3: CASSPFASGEKLFF
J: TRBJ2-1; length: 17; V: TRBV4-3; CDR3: CASSQRLTESSYNEQFF
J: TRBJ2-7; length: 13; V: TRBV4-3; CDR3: CASSQVLSYEQYF
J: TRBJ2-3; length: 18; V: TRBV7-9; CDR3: CASSPVIRAGGHQDTQYF
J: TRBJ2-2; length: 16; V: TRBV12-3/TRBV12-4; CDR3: CASSLAQGSYTGELFF
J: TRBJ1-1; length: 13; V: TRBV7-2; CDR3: CASSLGTGYEAFF
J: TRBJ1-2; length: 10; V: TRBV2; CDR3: CASSEYGYTF
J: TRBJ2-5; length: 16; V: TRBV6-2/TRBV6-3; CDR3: CASSYSASGYQETQYF
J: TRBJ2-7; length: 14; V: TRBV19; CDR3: CASSEQVSSYEQYF
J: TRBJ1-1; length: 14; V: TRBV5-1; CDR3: CASTLDRPNTEAFF
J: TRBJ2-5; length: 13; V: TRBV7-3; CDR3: CASSLRALETQYF
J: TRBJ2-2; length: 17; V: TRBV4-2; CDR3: CASRRAGQGLVGGELFF
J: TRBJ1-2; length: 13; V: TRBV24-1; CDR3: CATSNRGAEGYTF
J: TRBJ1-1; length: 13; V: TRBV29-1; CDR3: CSVVLQGYTEAFF
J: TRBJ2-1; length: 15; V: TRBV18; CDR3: CASSSTSHSYNEQFF
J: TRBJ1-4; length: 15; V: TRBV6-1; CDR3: CASSPRGGLNEKLFF
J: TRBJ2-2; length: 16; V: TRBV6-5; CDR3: CASSRRDTFGVGELFF
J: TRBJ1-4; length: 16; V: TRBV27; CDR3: CASSTYTGMANEKLFF
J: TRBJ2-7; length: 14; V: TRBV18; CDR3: CASSGLLSSYEQYF
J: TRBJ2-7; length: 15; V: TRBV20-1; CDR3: CSARDTGRGAYEQYF
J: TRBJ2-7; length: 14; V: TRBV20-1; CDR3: CSARDSAREYEQYF
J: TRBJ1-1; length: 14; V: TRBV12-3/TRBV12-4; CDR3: CASSLAHENTEAFF
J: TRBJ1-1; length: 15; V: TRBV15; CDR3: CATSRDQGAGTEAFF
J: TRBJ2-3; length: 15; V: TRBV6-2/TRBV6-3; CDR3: CASSRGQGRSDTQYF
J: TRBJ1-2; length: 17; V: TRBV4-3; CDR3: CASSQHRGQPRNYGYTF
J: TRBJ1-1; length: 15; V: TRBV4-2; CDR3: CASSQGGQGRTEAFF
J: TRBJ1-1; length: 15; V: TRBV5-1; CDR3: CASSSDAGVNTEAFF
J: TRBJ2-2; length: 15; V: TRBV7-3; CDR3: CASSLQAAVTGELFF
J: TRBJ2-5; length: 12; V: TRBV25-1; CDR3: CASRDSGETQYF
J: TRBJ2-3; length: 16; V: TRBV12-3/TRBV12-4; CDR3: CASSTTGLSRGDTQYF
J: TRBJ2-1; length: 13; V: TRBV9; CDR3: CASSATPTNEQFF
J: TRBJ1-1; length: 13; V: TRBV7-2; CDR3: CASSPGPNREAFF
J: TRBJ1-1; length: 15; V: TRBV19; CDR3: CASSKNTGKGTEAFF
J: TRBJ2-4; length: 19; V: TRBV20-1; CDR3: CSARGTSGGRDLAKNIQYF